This T cell receptor beta chain was profiled in a study of T cell responses to AZD1222 COVID-19 vaccine. Clones were sequenced by immunoSEQ multiplex PCR, and TCRdb holds only the in-frame ones, with some missing. The data hold under 200,000 clones, with around nine tenths observed a single time. Overall study findings and caveats: The donor cohort was predominantly white British with a female majority, and clonal diversity may have been underestimated. Only a handful of people who got AZD1222 tested seropositive at baseline.

Germline lookup yields CDR1 MNHNY and CDR2 SVGAGI (reference sequence). The CDR3 extends over 12 amino acids. V was clipped by 7 bases and J by 6 bases, with 12 bases between them. Concerning this clone: Its antigen is not identified.

The chain recombines TRBV6-6 with TRBJ1-2; D is ambiguous. This sequence was found in an adult in good health. The material sequenced was peripheral blood, taken on day 0 of AZD1222 vaccination. CDR3 in DNA: TGTGCCAGCACCGAAGGAAGGGATGGCTACACCTTC. It is translated as CASTEGRDGYTF.